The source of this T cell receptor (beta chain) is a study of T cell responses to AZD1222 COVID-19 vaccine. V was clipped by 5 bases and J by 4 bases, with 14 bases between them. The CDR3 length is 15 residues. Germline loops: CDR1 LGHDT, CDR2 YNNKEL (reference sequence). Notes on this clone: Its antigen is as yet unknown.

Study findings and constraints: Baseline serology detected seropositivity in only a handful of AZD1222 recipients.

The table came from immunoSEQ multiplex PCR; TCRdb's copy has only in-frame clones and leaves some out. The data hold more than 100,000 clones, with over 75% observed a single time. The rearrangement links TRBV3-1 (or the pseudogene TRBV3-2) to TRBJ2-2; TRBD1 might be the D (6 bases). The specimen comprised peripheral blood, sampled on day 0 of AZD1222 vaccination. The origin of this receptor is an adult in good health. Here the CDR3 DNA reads TGTGCCAGCAGCAGACAGGTATGGAGCACCGGGGAGCTGTTTTTT. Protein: CASSRQVWSTGELFF.